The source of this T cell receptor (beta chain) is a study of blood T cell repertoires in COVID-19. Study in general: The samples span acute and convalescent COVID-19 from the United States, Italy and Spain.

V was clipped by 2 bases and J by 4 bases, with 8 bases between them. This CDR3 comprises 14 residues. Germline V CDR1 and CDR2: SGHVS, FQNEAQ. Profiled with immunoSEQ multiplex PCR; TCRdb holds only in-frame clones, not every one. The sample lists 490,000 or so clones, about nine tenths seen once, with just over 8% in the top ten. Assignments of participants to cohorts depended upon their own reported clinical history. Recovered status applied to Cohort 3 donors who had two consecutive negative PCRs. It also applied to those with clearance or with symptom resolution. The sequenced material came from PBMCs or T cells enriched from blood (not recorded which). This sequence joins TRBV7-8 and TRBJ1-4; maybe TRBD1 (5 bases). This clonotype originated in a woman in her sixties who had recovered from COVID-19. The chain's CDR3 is CASSLWQGNEKLFF. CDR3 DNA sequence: TGTGCCAGCAGCTTATGGCAGGGTAATGAAAAACTGTTTTTT.